The rows below give T cell receptor beta chains drawn from one sample of a study of cytomegalovirus exposure and HLA in healthy donors. Assay used: immunoSEQ multiplex PCR; TCRdb lists only in-frame clones, some missing. The sample lists 100,000 to 150,000 clones, roughly 80% seen once, with roughly 1.2% in the top ten. Source material: PBMCs. These receptor sequences come from a boy between 5 and 17 years old in good health and CMV-seronegative. Each CDR3 is given with its conserved first and last residue. A D gene is named only where the DNA matches it firmly. Clone size is shown for a subset of rows, as once, few, many or a class of expanded clone.

>.|TRBD2|TRBV5-1|TRBJ2-1
CASRPTLAGVYNEQFF
TGCGCCAGCAGACCTACACTAGCGGGAGTCTACAATGAGCAGTTCTTC
>.|.|TRBV7-2|TRBJ1-1
CASSLELRGGTEAFF
TGTGCCAGCAGCTTAGAACTTCGGGGGGGCACTGAAGCTTTCTTT
>.|.|TRBV29-1|TRBJ1-1
CSVAYGNTEAFF
TGCAGCGTTGCCTACGGGAACACTGAAGCTTTCTTT
>.|.|TRBV7-3|TRBJ2-7
CASTQDRQANISYEQYF
TGTGCCAGCACACAAGACCGTCAGGCTAATATCTCCTACGAGCAGTACTTC
>.|.|TRBV2|TRBJ2-1
CATSGGANNEQFF
TGTGCCACCAGTGGGGGAGCGAACAATGAGCAGTTCTTC
>.|.|TRBV6-5|TRBJ2-7
CASSYTSRGYEQYF
TGTGCCAGCAGTTACACTAGCAGAGGGTACGAGCAGTACTTC
>.|.|TRBV7-9|TRBJ1-1
CASSLVVRVTEAFF
TGTGCCAGCAGCTTAGTAGTTCGGGTCACTGAAGCTTTCTTT
>.|TRBD2|TRBV19|TRBJ2-3
CASSLTLRGSGGTDTQYF
TGTGCCAGTAGTCTAACCCTAAGGGGCTCGGGGGGGACAGATACGCAGTATTTT
>once|.|TRBV10-3|TRBJ2-5
CAISFGLQETQYF
TGTGCCATCAGTTTCGGACTACAAGAGACCCAGTACTTC
>.|.|TRBV7-9|TRBJ2-2
CASSPRYGELFF
TGTGCCAGCAGCCCCAGATACGGGGAGCTGTTTTTT
>.|TRBD2|TRBV5-1|TRBJ2-7
CASSLSGVTYEQYF
TGCGCCAGCAGCTTGAGCGGGGTCACCTACGAGCAGTACTTC
>.|TRBD1|TRBV6-5|TRBJ2-7
CASSYARGLYEQYF
TGTGCCAGCAGTTACGCCAGGGGGCTCTACGAGCAGTACTTC
>.|.|TRBV4-1|TRBJ2-7
CASSQTPGVTSYEQYF
TGCGCCAGCAGCCAAACCCCCGGGGTGACCTCCTACGAGCAGTACTTC
>few|.|TRBV2|TRBJ2-7
CASSVRELTYEQYF
TGTGCCAGCAGTGTCCGGGAATTGACCTACGAGCAGTACTTC
>few|.|TRBV4-1|TRBJ1-1
CASSTNLNTEAFF
TGCGCCAGCAGCACCAACTTGAACACTGAAGCTTTCTTT
>.|.|TRBV5-1|TRBJ1-2
CASSLEWGVPGNYGYTF
TGCGCCAGCAGCTTGGAATGGGGGGTTCCGGGTAACTATGGCTACACCTTC
>.|.|TRBV7-3|TRBJ2-7
CASSNGVTYEQYF
TGTGCCAGTTCTAACGGGGTAACCTACGAGCAGTACTTC
>.|TRBD1|TRBV27|TRBJ2-5
CASSKTGVRETQYF
TGTGCCAGCAGTAAAACAGGGGTTCGGGAGACCCAGTACTTC
>few|.|TRBV6-6|TRBJ1-2
CASSYDYLGGYTF
TGTGCCAGCAGTTACGACTACCTCGGTGGCTACACCTTC
>once|.|TRBV4-2|TRBJ1-2
CASSQDLGAHYGYTF
TGTGCCAGCAGCCAAGATTTAGGAGCGCACTATGGCTACACCTTC
>.|.|TRBV30|TRBJ2-2
CAWSTLIRTLTGELFF
TGTGCCTGGAGTACCCTGATCCGAACTCTCACCGGGGAGCTGTTTTTT
>.|TRBD2|TRBV7-9|TRBJ2-3
CAIDQSGTSGGDTQYF
TGTGCCATCGACCAAAGTGGGACTAGCGGAGGAGATACGCAGTATTTT
>.|.|TRBV13|TRBJ2-7
CASSLDWSSYEQYF
TGTGCCAGCAGCTTAGACTGGAGCTCCTACGAGCAGTACTTC
>.|.|TRBV5-1|TRBJ2-1
CASSFGSSTGEQFF
TGCGCCAGCAGCTTTGGGTCCTCGACAGGTGAGCAGTTCTTC